Sequencing of this TCR beta chain was carried out in a study of blood T cell repertoires in COVID-19. Study overall: The United States, Italy and Spain provided the acute and convalescent COVID-19 samples. PBMCs, B-cell-depleted T cells, or T cells were the source of the cDNA or gDNA that made up the material.

The CDR3 is made up of 16 amino acids. Germline CDR1 and CDR2: SGHRS and YFSETQ. V shed 6 bases and J 4 bases; nucleotides not matched to a gene: 10. Original analysis: Estimation of nucleated cell counts relied on the amplification of reference gene primers. Sequencing used immunoSEQ multiplex PCR; TCRdb keeps in-frame clones, though not all of them. That table is the source of V, J and clone size, and D and trimming were worked out from the DNA. The repertoire holds about 480,000 clones, with about 91% as singletons. This clone was picked up a small number of times. The clonotype was recovered from a man younger than 35 with COVID-19, enrolled during active disease. The sample was peripheral blood. The rearrangement uses TRBV5-1 and TRBJ2-1; 10 nucleotides agree with TRBD2. The CDR3 nucleotides are TGCGCCAGCACCCCTCTAGGGACTAGCGTTTACAATGAGCAGTTCTTC. This codes for CASTPLGTSVYNEQFF.